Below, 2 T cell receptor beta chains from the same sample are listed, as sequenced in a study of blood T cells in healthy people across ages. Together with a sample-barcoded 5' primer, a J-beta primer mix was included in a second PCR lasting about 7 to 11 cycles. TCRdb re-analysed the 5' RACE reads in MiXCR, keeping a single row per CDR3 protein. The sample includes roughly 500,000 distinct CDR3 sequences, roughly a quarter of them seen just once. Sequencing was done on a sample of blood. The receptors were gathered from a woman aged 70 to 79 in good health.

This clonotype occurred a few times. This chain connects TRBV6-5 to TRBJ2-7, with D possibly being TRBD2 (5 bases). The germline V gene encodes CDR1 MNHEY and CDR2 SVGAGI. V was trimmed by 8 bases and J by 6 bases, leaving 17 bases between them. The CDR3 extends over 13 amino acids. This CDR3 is CASGDGLLSEQYF. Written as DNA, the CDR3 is TGTGCCAGCGGAGACGGACTGCTAAGCGAGCAGTACTTC.

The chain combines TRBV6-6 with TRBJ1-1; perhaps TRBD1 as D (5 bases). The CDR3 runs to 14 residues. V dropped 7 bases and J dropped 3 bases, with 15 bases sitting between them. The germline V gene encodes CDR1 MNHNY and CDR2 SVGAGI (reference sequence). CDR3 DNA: TGTGCCAGCACCCTACGTGAGGGGCACACTGAAGCTTTCTTT. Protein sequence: CASTLREGHTEAFF.